Below are 8 T cell receptor beta chains sequenced from a single sample in a study of T cell changes during pregnancy in multiple sclerosis. Sequencing used immunoSEQ multiplex PCR; TCRdb keeps in-frame clones, though not all of them. The table shows under 55,000 clones, with approximately 90% occurring only once. The specimen sequenced was PBMCs (not recorded whether the cells were cultured). The receptors shown here come from a female donor with multiple sclerosis, enrolled in a pregnancy study.

V and J are TRBV10-3 and TRBJ2-3; the match to TRBD2 covers 11 bases. Germline V CDR1 and CDR2: ENHRY, SYGVKD. The junction had 8 bases not matched to a gene; V was cut back by 6 bases and J by 9 bases. The CDR3 spans 14 residues. CDR3 amino acids: CAIRTSGDLDTQYF. For the CDR3, the DNA is TGTGCCATCAGGACTAGCGGGGATCTAGACACGCAGTATTTT.

The gene calls are TRBV6-1 and TRBJ2-7, with 7 bases aligning to TRBD2. The germline V gene has CDR1 MNHNS and CDR2 SASEGT. Unmatched junction bases numbered 16, after V lost 8 bases and J lost 6 bases. The CDR3 sequence is 15 residues long. The CDR3 reads CASGREQGTSSEQYF. The CDR3 bases are TGTGCCAGCGGGAGGGAGCAAGGGACCTCTAGCGAGCAGTACTTC.

The chain is built from TRBV29-1 and TRBJ2-7, with a weak D call TRBD2 (5 bases). The CDR3 spans 14 residues. V was clipped by 1 base and J by 6 bases, with 16 bases between them. Per germline, CDR1 SQVTM and CDR2 ANQGSEA. CDR3 DNA: TGCAGCGTTGAAGGACCCGGGATTTTTCGCGAGCAGTACTTC. This translates into CSVEGPGIFREQYF.

The chain couples TRBV6-6 to TRBJ2-1; tentatively, D is TRBD2 (5 bases). Trimming shortened V by 10 bases and J by 8 bases, and 15 bases separated the two germline ends. This CDR3 region has 12 residues. Germline assignment: CDR1 MNHNY and CDR2 SVGAGI (reference sequence). The CDR3 loop reads CATRDGVYEQFF. DNA for the CDR3: TGTGCCACCCGGGATGGGGTCTATGAGCAGTTCTTC.

The chain carries TRBV6-1 and TRBJ2-1, with 7 bases matching TRBD2. With 10 bases clipped from V and 5 bases from J, the junction kept 14 bases outside the gene matches. CDR1 MNHNS and CDR2 SASEGT come from the germline V gene. CDR3 size: 15 residues. In DNA form, the CDR3 reads TGTGCCACCTCCGCGGAGGCGGGAGTCAACAATGAGCAGTTCTTC. Encoded protein: CATSAEAGVNNEQFF.

This chain uses TRBV9 with TRBJ1-4; perhaps TRBD1 as D (6 bases). Trimming took off 7 bases at V and 0 bases at J, with 7 bases between the two ends. The V gene's germline CDR1 is SGDLS and CDR2 YYNGEE. The length of the CDR3 is 13 residues. This CDR3 reads CASQGPTNEKLFF. In DNA form, the CDR3 reads TGTGCCAGCCAGGGGCCAACTAATGAAAAACTGTTTTTT.

This clone was observed a few times. This chain uses TRBV10-1 with TRBJ2-7; TRBD1 is a possible D gene (7 bases). Germline V gene data show CDR1 as WNHNN and CDR2 as SYGVQD (reference sequence). V was clipped by 7 bases and J by 4 bases, with 23 bases between them. The length of the CDR3 is 16 residues. The CDR3 protein is CASIGTGDSREYEQYF. CDR3 nucleotide sequence: TGCGCCAGCATTGGTACAGGGGACTCTCGGGAATACGAGCAGTACTTC.

The chain joins TRBV7-8 to TRBJ2-7; unclear D gene. The V end lost 5 bases, the J end lost 4 bases, and 6 bases lay between the germline ends. The V gene's germline CDR1 is SGHVS and CDR2 FQNEAQ. This CDR3 is built from 11 residues. This chain's CDR3 is CASSPGYEQYF. The CDR3 coding sequence is TGTGCCAGCAGCCCAGGTTACGAGCAGTACTTC.